These 27 T cell receptor beta chains share one sample of origin, sequenced in a study of T cell responses to AZD1222 COVID-19 vaccine. Clones were sequenced by immunoSEQ multiplex PCR, and TCRdb holds only the in-frame ones, with some missing. The table records about 110,000 clones, around 90% of them present only once. Material: peripheral blood, obtained on day 0 of AZD1222 vaccination. The receptors were sampled from an adult in good health.

The chain joins TRBV5-1 to TRBJ1-2; tentatively, D is TRBD1 (6 bases). The germline CDR1 and CDR2 sequences are SGHRS and YFSETQ. CDR3 length equals 15 residues. V lost 3 bases and J 4 bases, leaving 16 bases between the germline ends. The CDR3, as DNA: TGCGCCAGCAGCTACCAGACAGGAGGACCCTATGGCTACACCTTC. It specifies CASSYQTGGPYGYTF.

V gene TRBV5-1 combines with J gene TRBJ1-1; the D gene is possibly TRBD1 (5 bases). The germline V gene has CDR1 SGHRS and CDR2 YFSETQ. This CDR3 is built from 17 residues. V shed 4 bases and J shed 7 bases, with 26 bases lying between them. CDR3 in DNA: TGCGCCAGCAGCGTTGGTGGTGTTGCAGGGATGGTGGGTGAAGCTTTCTTT. Translating it yields CASSVGGVAGMVGEAFF.

The chain couples TRBV4-1 to TRBJ1-1; no clear D. This CDR3 is 17 amino acids long. Germline lookup yields CDR1 MGHRA and CDR2 YSYEKL. V was shortened by 2 bases and J by 4 bases, with 20 bases between the two germline ends. The CDR3, as DNA: TGCGCCAGCAGCCAAACCCCCCCGACGGGGTTGGTCACTGAAGCTTTCTTT. This translates into CASSQTPPTGLVTEAFF.

This sequence joins TRBV10-3 and TRBJ1-2; TRBD1 matches 8 bases. The germline CDR1 and CDR2 sequences are ENHRY and SYGVKD. The CDR3 spans 13 residues. The V gene end was trimmed by 6 bases and the J gene end by 5 bases; junction bases not matched to a gene: 5. The CDR3 DNA follows: TGTGCCATCAGACAGGGGGTAGATTATGGCTACACCTTC. It codes for CAIRQGVDYGYTF.

V is TRBV28 and J is TRBJ1-5; D not certain. CDR3 size: 15 residues. The V end was cut by 5 bases, the J end by 0 bases, with 11 bases between. Germline V gene lookup returns CDR1 MDHEN and CDR2 SYDVKM. In DNA form, the CDR3 reads TGTGCCAGCAGTCCGGACGGGAATAGCAATCAGCCCCAGCATTTT. Translation: CASSPDGNSNQPQHF.

The chain links TRBV24-1 to TRBJ1-2; tentatively, D is TRBD1 (6 bases). CDR1 KGHDR and CDR2 SFDVKD come from the germline V gene. The V gene lost 4 bases and the J gene lost 4 bases, with 18 bases spanning the gap. There are 16 residues in the CDR3. CDR3 region: CATSDSGTSSGYGYTF. The CDR3 region has the DNA TGTGCCACCAGTGACTCGGGGACATCTAGCGGCTATGGCTACACCTTC.

The V and J genes are TRBV2 and TRBJ2-1; 8 nucleotides line up with TRBD2. CDR1 SNHLY and CDR2 FYNNEI come from the germline V gene. The CDR3 covers 16 residues. J lost 10 bases, V lost 1 base, and 12 bases had no gene match. The CDR3: CASSEGSGTGRGEQFF. CDR3 sequence (DNA): TGTGCCAGCAGTGAAGGTAGCGGGACCGGCAGGGGAGAGCAGTTCTTC.

This chain joins TRBV3-1 (or the pseudogene TRBV3-2) and TRBJ1-5; D remains unclear. This CDR3 spans 14 amino acids. Between the trimmed V and J ends, which lost 4 bases and 0 bases, there was a span of 7 bases. Germline V gene lookup returns CDR1 LGHDT and CDR2 YNNKEL (reference sequence). The CDR3 nucleotides are TGTGCCAGCAGCCGAGGAAATAGCAATCAGCCCCAGCATTTT. Translation gives CASSRGNSNQPQHF.

The gene calls are TRBV19 and TRBJ2-7; TRBD2 matches at 10 bases. The CDR3 has 14 residues. The germline gives CDR1 LNHDA, CDR2 SQIVND (reference sequence). J was trimmed by 5 bases and V by 1 base; bases with no gene match: 2. As DNA, the CDR3 is TGTGCCAGTAGTATAGCAAGCGGGGGGGACGAGCAGTACTTC. This encodes CASSIASGGDEQYF.

This clone is categorized as medium-sized. V usage is TRBV2 and J usage is TRBJ2-7; 9 bases line up with TRBD2. The CDR3 runs 17 residues. Germline V gene data show CDR1 as SNHLY and CDR2 as FYNNEI. Losses at the gene ends were 4 bases for V and 2 bases for J; bases not matched to a gene: 12. The CDR3 is CASSVYGGLAGTYEQYF. In DNA form, the CDR3 reads TGTGCCAGCAGTGTTTATGGCGGGCTAGCGGGGACCTACGAGCAGTACTTC.

V gene TRBV6-5 combines with J gene TRBJ1-2; 11 nucleotides agree with TRBD1. Germline V lookup: CDR1 MNHEY, CDR2 SVGAGI. This CDR3 has 13 amino acids. The J segment lost 8 bases and the V segment lost 2 bases, leaving 1 base of the junction unmatched. The CDR3 spells CASSYGTGGGYTF. As DNA, the CDR3 is TGTGCCAGCAGTTACGGGACAGGGGGAGGCTACACCTTC.

This chain links TRBV14 with TRBJ1-1, with D maybe TRBD1 (6 bases). CDR1 is SGHDN, CDR2 FVKESK, per germline. The CDR3 runs to 16 residues. The V and J ends lost 4 bases and 4 bases respectively, with 19 bases between them. CDR3 protein: CASSREGGGLGTEAFF. The CDR3 DNA reads as TGTGCCAGCAGCCGGGAAGGTGGGGGGCTGGGCACTGAAGCTTTCTTT.

This chain links TRBV28 with TRBJ1-6; TRBD1 matches at 7 bases. The CDR3 contains 15 residues. Germline assignment: CDR1 MDHEN and CDR2 SYDVKM. Trimming at V came to 1 base and at J to 8 bases, leaving 5 bases not matched to a gene. CDR3 sequence reads: CASSLYGTVDSPLHF. In nucleotides, the CDR3 is TGTGCCAGCAGTTTATACGGGACAGTCGATTCACCCCTCCACTTT.

The chain links TRBV5-5 to TRBJ1-5; weak D call: TRBD1 (5 bases). CDR1 is SGHKS, CDR2 YYEKEE, per germline (reference sequence). The CDR3 is made up of 14 amino acids. V lost 0 bases and J lost 7, with 11 bases in between. The CDR3 DNA reads as TGTGCCAGCAGCTTGGTTGCAGGGACCCAGCCCCAGCATTTT. Translation: CASSLVAGTQPQHF.

This clone has a single count. The V and J genes are TRBV5-5 and TRBJ1-2, with D hard to call. This CDR3 has 14 amino acids. V was shortened by 2 bases and J by 4 bases, with 12 bases between the two germline ends. CDR1 and CDR2 (germline): SGHKS, YYEKEE (reference sequence). Here the CDR3 DNA reads TGTGCCAGCAGCTTTGAGGGCCCCTTCTATGGCTACACCTTC. This translates into CASSFEGPFYGYTF. Filled out from reference TRBV5-5 and TRBJ1-2, the complete variable domain reads DAGVTQSPTHLIKTRGQQVTLRCSPISGHKSVSWYQQVLGQGPQFIFQYYEKEERGRGNFPDRFSARQFPNYSSELNVNALLLGDSALYLCASSFEGPFYGYTFGSGTRLTVV.

This chain connects TRBV5-1 to TRBJ2-5; D is unresolved. V lost 4 bases to trimming and J lost 5 bases, with 15 bases between them. The CDR3 contains 14 residues. The germline V gene has CDR1 SGHRS and CDR2 YFSETQ. The CDR3 region is CASSGGTLGETQYF. DNA of the CDR3: TGCGCCAGCAGCGGCGGCACCCTGGGGGAGACCCAGTACTTC.

The chain employs TRBV6-1 and TRBJ1-2; perhaps TRBD1 as D (5 bases). The V gene's germline CDR1 is MNHNS and CDR2 SASEGT. CDR3 size: 14 residues. The V gene lost 1 base and the J gene lost 4 bases, with 10 bases spanning the gap. CDR3 in DNA: TGTGCCAGCAGTGAAGGGCCAGGGCCCTATGGCTACACCTTC. Its protein product is CASSEGPGPYGYTF.

V and J are TRBV6-5 and TRBJ2-7; tentative D call: TRBD1 (5 bases). Trimming took off 4 bases at V and 0 bases at J, with 13 bases between the two ends. The germline V gene has CDR1 MNHEY and CDR2 SVGAGI. The CDR3 runs to 15 residues. CDR3 in DNA: TGTGCCAGCAGTTCTTCAGGGTTCAGCTCCTACGAGCAGTACTTC. Translated: CASSSSGFSSYEQYF.

This rearrangement joins TRBV6-2 or TRBV6-3 to TRBJ2-7; no reliable D call. Germline CDR1 MNHEY, CDR2 SVGEGT. CDR3 length: 16 residues. With 2 bases removed from V and 1 base from J, the gap between germline ends came to 15 bases. Here the CDR3 reads CASSYPLGQLSYEQYF. In DNA form, the CDR3 reads TGTGCCAGCAGTTACCCGCTTGGCCAGCTATCCTACGAGCAGTACTTC.

The gene calls are TRBV2 and TRBJ1-5; no reliable D call. This CDR3 is built from 13 residues. Germline values: CDR1 SNHLY, CDR2 FYNNEI. Trimming removed 4 bases from V and 4 bases from J, with 8 bases in between. CDR3 nucleotide sequence: TGTGCCAGCAGTGTGGTTAGGAATCAGCCCCAGCATTTT. It encodes CASSVVRNQPQHF. Looking up the rest from reference TRBV2 and TRBJ1-5 gives the full variable domain: EPEVTQTPSHQVTQMGQEVILRCVPISNHLYFYWYRQILGQKVEFLVSFYNNEISEKSEIFDDQFSVERPDGSNFTLKIRSTKLEDSAMYFCASSVVRNQPQHFGDGTRLSIL.

This clone was observed a single time. The chain joins TRBV28 to TRBJ1-2; possibly TRBD1 for D (6 bases). V was shortened by 6 bases and J by 2 bases, with 10 bases between the two germline ends. The CDR3 extends over 13 amino acids. Germline CDR1 reads MDHEN; CDR2 reads SYDVKM. The CDR3 region is CASSAGQNYGYTF. The DNA for the CDR3 is TGTGCCAGCAGCGCTGGACAGAACTATGGCTACACCTTC.

V usage is TRBV5-6 and J usage is TRBJ2-2; 8 bases map to TRBD2. Germline loops: CDR1 SGHDT, CDR2 YYEEEE. The CDR3 sequence is 15 residues long. Trimming cost V 4 bases and J 6 bases; bases outside gene matches: 8. CDR3 region: CASSISGSRAGELFF. The CDR3 bases are TGTGCCAGCAGCATAAGCGGGAGTAGAGCCGGGGAGCTGTTTTTT.

The chain recombines TRBV7-2 with TRBJ2-5; 7 nucleotides match TRBD2. CDR1 is SGHTA and CDR2 is FQGNSA in the germline V gene. After removal of 3 bases from V and 2 bases from J, the junction contained 6 bases not matched to a gene. CDR3 length: 15 amino acids. Here the CDR3 reads CASSFQVGGQETQYF. CDR3 DNA: TGTGCCAGCAGCTTTCAGGTGGGAGGGCAAGAGACCCAGTACTTC.

This clone was observed a single time. The CDR3 reads CATSRGPPGWGTETQYF. The CDR3 coding sequence is TGTGCCACCAGCAGAGGACCCCCAGGGTGGGGAACAGAGACCCAGTACTTC. The chain couples TRBV15 to TRBJ2-5, with D possibly TRBD1 on 5 matching bases. The V and J ends lost 1 base and 4 bases respectively, with 19 bases between them. CDR3 length: 17 residues. Germline values: CDR1 LNHNV, CDR2 YYDKDF (reference sequence). The variable domain in full, completed from reference TRBV15 and TRBJ2-5, reads DAMVIQNPRYQVTQFGKPVTLSCSQTLNHNVMYWYQQKSSQAPKLLFHYYDKDFNNEADTPDNFQSRRPNTSFCFLDIRSPGLGDTAMYLCATSRGPPGWGTETQYFGPGTRLLVL.

The J gene is TRBJ1-2, the V gene TRBV27; the D gene is possibly TRBD1 (5 bases). Germline loops: CDR1 MNHEY, CDR2 SMNVEV (reference sequence). The CDR3 covers 16 residues. V lost 0 bases to trimming and J lost 4 bases, with 15 bases between them. The chain's CDR3 is CASSLSPTAIFYGYTF. CDR3 in DNA: TGTGCCAGCAGTTTATCCCCGACAGCGATCTTCTATGGCTACACCTTC.

The chain has TRBV19 and TRBJ1-2; 7 positions agree with TRBD1. Germline CDR1 LNHDA, CDR2 SQIVND (reference sequence). The CDR3 loop spans 13 amino acids. The junction had 5 bases not matched to a gene; V was cut back by 6 bases and J by 4 bases. CDR3 residues: CASRRTGAYGYTF. DNA for the CDR3: TGTGCCAGTAGACGAACAGGGGCCTATGGCTACACCTTC.

The chain has TRBV2 and TRBJ1-6, with a possible D match to TRBD1 (5 bases). Germline V gene sequence: CDR1 SNHLY, CDR2 FYNNEI. This CDR3 is 16 amino acids long. V gave up 6 bases and J gave up 0 bases, with 12 bases separating them. CDR3 nucleotides: TGTGCCAGCAGACAAAGGGACGGCTCCTATAATTCACCCCTCCACTTT. Residues: CASRQRDGSYNSPLHF.